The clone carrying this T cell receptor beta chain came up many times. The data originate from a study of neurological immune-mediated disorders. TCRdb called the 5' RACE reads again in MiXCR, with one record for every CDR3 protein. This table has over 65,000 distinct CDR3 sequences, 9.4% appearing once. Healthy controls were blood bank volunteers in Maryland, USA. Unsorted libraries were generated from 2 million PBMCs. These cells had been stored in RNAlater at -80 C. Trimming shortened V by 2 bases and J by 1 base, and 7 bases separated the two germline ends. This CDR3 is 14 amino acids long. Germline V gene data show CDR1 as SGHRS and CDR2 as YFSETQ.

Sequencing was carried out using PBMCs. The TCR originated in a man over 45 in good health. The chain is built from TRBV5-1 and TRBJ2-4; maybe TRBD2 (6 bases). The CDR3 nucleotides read TGCGCCAGCAGCTTAGGAGGGGCCAAAAACATTCAGTACTTC. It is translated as CASSLGGAKNIQYF.